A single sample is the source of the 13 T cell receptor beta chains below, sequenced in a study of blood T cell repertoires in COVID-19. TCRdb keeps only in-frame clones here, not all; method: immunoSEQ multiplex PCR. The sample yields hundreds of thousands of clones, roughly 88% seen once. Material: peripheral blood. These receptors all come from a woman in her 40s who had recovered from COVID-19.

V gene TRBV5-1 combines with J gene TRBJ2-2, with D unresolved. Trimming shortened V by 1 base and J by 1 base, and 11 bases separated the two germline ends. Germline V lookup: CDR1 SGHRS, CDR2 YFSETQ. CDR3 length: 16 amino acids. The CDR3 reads CASSLWQAKNTGELFF. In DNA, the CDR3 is TGCGCCAGCAGCTTGTGGCAGGCGAAGAACACCGGGGAGCTGTTTTTT.

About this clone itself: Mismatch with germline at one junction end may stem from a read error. Here the CDR3 DNA reads TGTGCCAGCAGCCATACCGGGTCTAGCAGAGATACGCAGTATTTT. This encodes CASSHTGSSRDTQYF. The V call is TRBV5-8, the J call TRBJ2-3; a weak D match, TRBD2 (5 bases). The CDR3 loop spans 15 amino acids. Germline CDR1 reads SGHTS; CDR2 reads YDEGEE.

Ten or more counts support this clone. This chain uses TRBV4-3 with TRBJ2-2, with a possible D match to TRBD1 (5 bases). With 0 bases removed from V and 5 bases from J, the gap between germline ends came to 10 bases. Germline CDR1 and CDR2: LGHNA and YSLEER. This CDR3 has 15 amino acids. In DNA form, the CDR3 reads TGCGCCAGCAGCCAAGACAGGGATCCAACCGGGGAGCTGTTTTTT. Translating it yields CASSQDRDPTGELFF.

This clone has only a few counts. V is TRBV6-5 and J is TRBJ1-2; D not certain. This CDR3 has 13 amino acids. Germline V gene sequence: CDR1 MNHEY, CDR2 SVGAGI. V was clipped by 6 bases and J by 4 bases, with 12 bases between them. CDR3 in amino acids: CASRARGSYGYTF. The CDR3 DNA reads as TGTGCCAGCAGGGCTCGGGGAAGCTATGGCTACACCTTC.

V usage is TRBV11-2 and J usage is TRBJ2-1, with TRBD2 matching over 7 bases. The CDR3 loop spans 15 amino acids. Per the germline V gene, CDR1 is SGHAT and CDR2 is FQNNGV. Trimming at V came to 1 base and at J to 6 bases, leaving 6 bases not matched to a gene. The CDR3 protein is CASSLVRGEGNEQFF. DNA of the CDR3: TGTGCCAGCAGCTTAGTACGAGGGGAGGGCAATGAGCAGTTCTTC.

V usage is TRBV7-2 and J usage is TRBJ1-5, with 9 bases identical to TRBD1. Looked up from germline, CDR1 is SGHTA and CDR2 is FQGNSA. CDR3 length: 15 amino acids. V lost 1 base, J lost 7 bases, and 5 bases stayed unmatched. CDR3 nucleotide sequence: TGTGCCAGCAGCTTAGGGGACAGGGCAGGACAGCCCCAGCATTTT. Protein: CASSLGDRAGQPQHF.

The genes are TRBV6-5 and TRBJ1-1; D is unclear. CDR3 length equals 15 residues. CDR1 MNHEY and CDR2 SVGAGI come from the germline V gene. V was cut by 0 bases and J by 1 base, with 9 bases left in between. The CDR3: CASSYSVRSNTEAFF. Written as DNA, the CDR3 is TGTGCCAGCAGTTACTCGGTACGGTCGAACACTGAAGCTTTCTTT.

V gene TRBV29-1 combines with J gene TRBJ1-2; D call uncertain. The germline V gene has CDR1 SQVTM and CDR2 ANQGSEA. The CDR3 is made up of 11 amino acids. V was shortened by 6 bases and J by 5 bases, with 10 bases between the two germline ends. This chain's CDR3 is CSVDTFYGYTF. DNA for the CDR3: TGCAGCGTCGACACCTTTTATGGCTACACCTTC.

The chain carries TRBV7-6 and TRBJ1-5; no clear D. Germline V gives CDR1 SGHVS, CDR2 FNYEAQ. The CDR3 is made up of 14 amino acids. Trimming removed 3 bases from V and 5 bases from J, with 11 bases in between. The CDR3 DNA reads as TGTGCCAGCAGCTTGGCAGGATGGGATCAGCCCCAGCATTTT. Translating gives CASSLAGWDQPQHF. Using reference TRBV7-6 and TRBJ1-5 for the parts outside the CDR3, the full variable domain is GAGVSQSPRYKVTKRGQDVALRCDPISGHVSLYWYRQALGQGPEFLTYFNYEAQQDKSGLPNDRFSAERPEGSISTLTIQRTEQRDSAMYRCASSLAGWDQPQHFGDGTRLSIL.

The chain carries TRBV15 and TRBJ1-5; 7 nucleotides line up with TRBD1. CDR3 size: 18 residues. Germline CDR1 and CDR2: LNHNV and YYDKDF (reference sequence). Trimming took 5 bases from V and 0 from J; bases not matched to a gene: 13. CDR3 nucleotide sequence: TGTGCCACCAGCTCCTGGAGACAGGGCTCGCATAGCAATCAGCCCCAGCATTTT. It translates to CATSSWRQGSHSNQPQHF. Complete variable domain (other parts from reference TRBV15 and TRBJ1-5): DAMVIQNPRYQVTQFGKPVTLSCSQTLNHNVMYWYQQKSSQAPKLLFHYYDKDFNNEADTPDNFQSRRPNTSFCFLDIRSPGLGDTAMYLCATSSWRQGSHSNQPQHFGDGTRLSIL.

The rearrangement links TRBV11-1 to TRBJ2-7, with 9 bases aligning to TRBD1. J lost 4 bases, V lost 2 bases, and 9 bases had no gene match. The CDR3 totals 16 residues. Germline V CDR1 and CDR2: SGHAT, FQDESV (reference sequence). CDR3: CASSLQGTGKPYEQYF. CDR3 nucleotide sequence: TGTGCCAGCAGCTTACAAGGGACAGGGAAACCGTACGAGCAGTACTTC.

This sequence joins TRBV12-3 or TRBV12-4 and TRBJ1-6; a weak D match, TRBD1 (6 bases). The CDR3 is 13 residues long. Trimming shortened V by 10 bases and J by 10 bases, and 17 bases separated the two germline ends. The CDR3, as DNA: TGTGCCACTAGGGGGGGATTAGGATCACCCCTCCACTTT. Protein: CATRGGLGSPLHF.

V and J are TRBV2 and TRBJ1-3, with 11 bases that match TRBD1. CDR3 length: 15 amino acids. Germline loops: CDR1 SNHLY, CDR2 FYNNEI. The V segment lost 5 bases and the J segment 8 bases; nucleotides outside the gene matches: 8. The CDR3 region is CASSRRDRGTDTIYF. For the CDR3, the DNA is TGTGCCAGCAGTCGCCGGGACAGGGGGACGGACACCATATATTTT.